These 32 T cell receptor beta chains were sequenced from one sample in a study of blood T cell repertoires in COVID-19. TCRdb's table, derived via immunoSEQ multiplex PCR, lists solely in-frame clones and lacks some. Of under 250,000 clones detected, roughly 81% appear once; the ten largest clones hold 4% to 4.5%. Sample: peripheral blood. The source is a man aged 50 to 60 with acute or convalescent COVID-19.

The chain uses TRBV9 and TRBJ1-1; the D gene is possibly TRBD1 (5 bases). This CDR3 is 14 amino acids long. The V gene lost 4 bases and the J gene lost 3 bases, with 13 bases spanning the gap. The germline CDR1 and CDR2 sequences are SGDLS and YYNGEE. In DNA, the CDR3 is TGTGCCAGCAGCCCAGCCGCCAGGGACACTGAAGCTTTCTTT. The encoded protein is CASSPAARDTEAFF.

The genes are TRBV11-2 and TRBJ2-5; 8 bases fit TRBD2. The CDR3 runs 15 residues. Germline CDR1 is SGHAT and CDR2 is FQNNGV. Trimming cost V 3 bases and J 2 bases; bases outside gene matches: 5. The CDR3: CASSFELADQETQYF. The CDR3 DNA follows: TGTGCCAGCAGCTTCGAACTAGCGGATCAAGAGACCCAGTACTTC.

The chain combines TRBV29-1 with TRBJ1-1; 9 nucleotides line up with TRBD1. This CDR3 region has 15 residues. The junction had 8 bases not matched to a gene; V was cut back by 5 bases and J by 1 base. Germline-derived CDR1 and CDR2 are SQVTM and ANQGSEA. CDR3 DNA: TGCAGCGTTACAGGGGGCAAAGGGGGGAACACTGAAGCTTTCTTT. It specifies CSVTGGKGGNTEAFF.

On this clone: Mismatch with germline at one junction end may stem from a read error. The rearrangement joins TRBV5-8 to TRBJ2-2, with a tentative D call TRBD1 (6 bases). The CDR3 has 14 amino acids. Germline V gives CDR1 SGHTS, CDR2 YDEGEE. The chain's CDR3 is CASRLEQGAGELFF. Here the CDR3 DNA reads TGTGCCAGCAGGTTGGAACAGGGAGCCGGGGAGCTGTTTTTT.

CDR3 coding DNA: TGTGCCAGCAGCCCGGACAGGGTGAACACCGGGGAGCTGTTTTTT. This translates into CASSPDRVNTGELFF. The chain employs TRBV7-8 and TRBJ2-2, with TRBD1 matching over 8 bases. The CDR3 has 15 amino acids. Losses at the gene ends were 5 bases for V and 1 base for J; bases not matched to a gene: 3. Germline CDR1 is SGHVS and CDR2 is FQNEAQ. Filled out from reference TRBV7-8 and TRBJ2-2, the complete variable domain reads GAGVSQSPRYKVAKRGQDVALRCDPISGHVSLFWYQQALGQGPEFLTYFQNEAQLDKSGLPSDRFFAERPEGSVSTLKIQRTQQEDSAVYLCASSPDRVNTGELFFGEGSRLTVL.

CDR3 in amino acids: CASSLTRGQGAIYHEQFF. CDR3 DNA: TGTGCCAGCAGCTTAACCCGAGGACAGGGGGCCATATATCATGAGCAGTTCTTC. V usage is TRBV7-3 and J usage is TRBJ2-1; 11 bases fit TRBD1. The CDR3 contains 18 residues. J gave up 8 bases and V 0 bases, and 12 bases lay outside the gene matches. The germline gives CDR1 SGHTA, CDR2 FQGTGA.

The CDR3, as DNA: TGCGCCAGCAGCTCGACAGTCGTGGAGACCCAGTACTTC. Protein: CASSSTVVETQYF. This sequence joins TRBV5-1 and TRBJ2-5, with a tentative D call TRBD1 (5 bases). The germline V gene encodes CDR1 SGHRS and CDR2 YFSETQ. The CDR3 is 13 amino acids. V lost 3 bases, J lost 5 bases, and 11 bases lay in between. Filled out from reference TRBV5-1 and TRBJ2-5, the complete variable domain reads KAGVTQTPRYLIKTRGQQVTLSCSPISGHRSVSWYQQTPGQGLQFLFEYFSETQRNKGNFPGRFSGRQFSNSRSEMNVSTLELGDSALYLCASSSTVVETQYFGPGTRLLVL.

The chain employs TRBV15 and TRBJ1-5; D is perhaps TRBD1 (5 bases). This CDR3 contains 13 residues. V lost 8 bases and J lost 7, with 15 bases in between. The germline gives CDR1 LNHNV, CDR2 YYDKDF (reference sequence). This CDR3 is CATQGFGNQPQHF. As DNA, the CDR3 is TGTGCCACCCAGGGTTTTGGGAACCAGCCCCAGCATTTT.

In DNA, the CDR3 is TGTGCCAGCCTCCCAGGGGGGACAGCCTACGAGCAGTACTTC. Amino acid sequence: CASLPGGTAYEQYF. The chain employs TRBV6-5 and TRBJ2-7, with a weak D call TRBD1 (7 bases). There are 14 residues in the CDR3. Germline V gives CDR1 MNHEY, CDR2 SVGAGI. Trimming took off 8 bases at V and 2 bases at J, with 16 bases between the two ends.

The chain combines TRBV11-3 with TRBJ2-7, with 9 positions matching TRBD2. This CDR3 is 15 amino acids long. The V and J ends lost 5 bases and 1 base, in that order; junction bases with no gene match: 6. The germline CDR1 and CDR2 sequences are SGHNT and YENEEA. This CDR3 reads CASSQNSGRSYEQYF. The CDR3, as DNA: TGTGCCAGCAGCCAAAATAGCGGGAGATCCTACGAGCAGTACTTC.

The gene calls are TRBV7-2 and TRBJ2-7, with no clear D. Trimming removed 0 bases at V and 5 bases at J, with 11 bases between. There are 14 residues in the CDR3. Germline values: CDR1 SGHTA, CDR2 FQGNSA. CDR3 DNA sequence: TGTGCCAGCAGCTTAGCAAACTATGAGGACGAGCAGTACTTC. Translated: CASSLANYEDEQYF.

The chain links TRBV7-3 to TRBJ2-7, with a possible D match to TRBD1 (6 bases). The CDR3 length is 11 residues. Per the germline V gene, CDR1 is SGHTA and CDR2 is FQGTGA. V lost 11 bases and J lost 4, with 12 bases in between. CDR3 nucleotide sequence: TGTGCCTCAGAAGGGGGATACGAGCAGTACTTC. As protein: CASEGGYEQYF. The whole variable domain, filled in from reference TRBV7-3 and TRBJ2-7, reads GAGVSQTPSNKVTEKGKYVELRCDPISGHTALYWYRQSLGQGPEFLIYFQGTGAADDSGLPNDRFFAVRPEGSVSTLKIQRTERGDSAVYLCASEGGYEQYFGPGTRLTVT.

The chain recombines TRBV6-5 with TRBJ1-4, with D unclear. The germline V gene encodes CDR1 MNHEY and CDR2 SVGAGI. Trimming took off 6 bases at V and 8 bases at J, with 16 bases between the two ends. The CDR3 is made up of 14 amino acids. The CDR3 DNA is TGTGCCAGCAGCCTTCTTCGGGGATACGAAAAACTGTTTTTT. Its translation: CASSLLRGYEKLFF.

This chain uses TRBV6-5 with TRBJ1-4; D unclear. The germline CDR1 and CDR2 sequences are MNHEY and SVGAGI. The CDR3 covers 15 residues. V lost 0 bases, J lost 10 bases, and 15 bases lay in between. This CDR3 reads CASSYSADTPGKLFF. In DNA, the CDR3 is TGTGCCAGCAGTTACTCGGCGGATACGCCGGGAAAACTGTTTTTT.

This sequence joins TRBV7-9 and TRBJ1-6; 7 nucleotides line up with TRBD1. CDR3 length equals 18 residues. Germline assignment: CDR1 SEHNR and CDR2 FQNEAQ (reference sequence). V trimming: 2 bases; J trimming: 7 bases; junction bases outside the gene matches: 14. The CDR3 protein is CASSLYPGRDSPNSPLHF. CDR3 nucleotide sequence: TGTGCCAGCAGCTTATATCCAGGCCGGGACAGCCCCAATTCACCCCTCCACTTT.

The genes are TRBV6-1 and TRBJ1-5; 7 bases fit TRBD1. The trim removed 3 bases at V and 5 bases at J, leaving 4 bases unmatched. CDR3 length equals 14 residues. Germline CDR1 and CDR2: MNHNS and SASEGT. The CDR3 nucleotides read TGTGCCAGCAGTGAGACAGGGTGGGATCAGCCCCAGCATTTT. This codes for CASSETGWDQPQHF.

This clone appeared once. The chain combines TRBV7-3 with TRBJ2-7; D is perhaps TRBD2 (6 bases). This CDR3 has 13 residues. V lost 3 bases and J lost 2, with 8 bases in between. Germline loops: CDR1 SGHTA, CDR2 FQGTGA. The CDR3 DNA is TGTGCCAGCAGCTTCGGGGGAACCTACGAGCAGTACTTC. It encodes CASSFGGTYEQYF.

The CDR3 spells CASRGLDSNQPQHF. The CDR3 coding sequence is TGTGCCAGCAGGGGCCTCGATAGCAATCAGCCCCAGCATTTT. This chain connects TRBV6-5 to TRBJ1-5; D not resolved. This CDR3 contains 14 residues. V lost 6 bases, J lost 0 bases, and 9 bases lay in between. Germline CDR1 and CDR2: MNHEY and SVGAGI.

The chain carries TRBV24-1 and TRBJ1-6, with 8 bases identical to TRBD1. The CDR3 has 15 residues. Germline V gives CDR1 KGHDR, CDR2 SFDVKD. V gave up 8 bases and J gave up 8 bases; unmatched junction bases: 10. The DNA of the CDR3 is TGTGCCACCAAAGGACAGGGACTCGGAGATTCACCCCTCCACTTT. This encodes CATKGQGLGDSPLHF.

This chain links TRBV7-3 with TRBJ2-1, with 12 bases that match TRBD1. V shed 4 bases, J shed 11 bases, and the junction held 3 bases outside the gene matches. Germline loops: CDR1 SGHTA, CDR2 FQGTGA. The CDR3 loop spans 13 amino acids. The DNA for the CDR3 is TGTGCCAGCAGCTCCGGGACAGGGGGCCAGCAGTTCTTC. As protein: CASSSGTGGQQFF.

The chain is built from TRBV4-1 and TRBJ1-2; unclear D gene. Germline V gene sequence: CDR1 MGHRA, CDR2 YSYEKL. V was shortened by 4 bases and J by 4 bases, with 13 bases between the two germline ends. This CDR3 region has 14 residues. CDR3 nucleotides: TGCGCCAGCAGCCCCCGTGAGGATCCCTATGGCTACACCTTC. Its translation is CASSPREDPYGYTF.

This CDR3 is CASSRDSVQETQYF. CDR3 DNA sequence: TGTGCCAGCTCGCGGGACAGCGTCCAAGAGACCCAGTACTTC. The genes are TRBV14 and TRBJ2-5, with D possibly matching TRBD1 (7 bases). The CDR3 has 14 residues. CDR1 and CDR2 from the germline V gene are SGHDN and FVKESK. The germline V and J ends were trimmed by 8 bases and 1 base, with 14 bases remaining between them.

This chain connects TRBV5-4 to TRBJ2-1; D is uncertain. Trimming left V 4 bases short and J 6 bases short, with 17 bases between. Germline lookup yields CDR1 SGHNT and CDR2 YYREEE (reference sequence). The CDR3 contains 15 residues. The DNA of the CDR3 is TGTGCCAGCAGCCGGGTCTTAGGTAGTTCCAATGAGCAGTTCTTC. Protein: CASSRVLGSSNEQFF.

This chain links TRBV7-3 with TRBJ2-5; 11 positions agree with TRBD2. Per germline, CDR1 SGHTA and CDR2 FQGTGA. The ends lost 8 bases at V and 5 bases at J; junction bases unmatched: 7. CDR3 length equals 14 residues. This CDR3 is CASSVAGGHETQYF. In nucleotides, the CDR3 is TGTGCCAGCTCGGTAGCGGGAGGGCACGAGACCCAGTACTTC.

V and J are TRBV7-9 and TRBJ1-2; the D gene is possibly TRBD1 (6 bases). Trimming cost V 1 base and J 4 bases, with 10 bases left between them. The CDR3 length is 14 residues. Germline V gene data show CDR1 as SEHNR and CDR2 as FQNEAQ (reference sequence). Written as DNA, the CDR3 is TGTGCCAGCAGCTTAGATGACAGGCCCTATGGCTACACCTTC. Its translation is CASSLDDRPYGYTF.

V usage is TRBV5-3 and J usage is TRBJ1-5; TRBD1 matches at 8 bases. TRBV5-3 is recorded as an ORF, its role being uncertain. This CDR3 spans 17 amino acids. V lost 0 bases to trimming and J lost 4 bases; unmatched junction nucleotides: 9. The CDR3 protein is CARSLEGGDRLNQPQHF. In nucleotides, the CDR3 is TGTGCCAGAAGCTTGGAAGGGGGGGACAGGCTTAATCAGCCCCAGCATTTT.

A single count supports this clone. This chain links TRBV6-5 with TRBJ2-2, with 7 bases fitting TRBD2. The CDR3 loop spans 13 amino acids. Trimming at V came to 8 bases and at J to 4 bases, leaving 4 bases not matched to a gene. The germline CDR1 and CDR2 sequences are MNHEY and SVGAGI. The CDR3 region is CASGGGSTGELFF. The CDR3 bases are TGTGCCAGCGGCGGGGGTAGCACCGGGGAGCTGTTTTTT.

J is TRBJ1-1 and V is TRBV5-3; possibly TRBD1 for D (5 bases). TRBV5-3 is annotated as an ORF whose role is uncertain. The CDR3 extends over 15 amino acids. V shed 0 bases and J shed 9 bases, with 18 bases lying between them. CDR3 amino acids: CARSLAAGRETQAFF. The CDR3 region has the DNA TGTGCCAGAAGCTTGGCGGCAGGGAGGGAAACGCAAGCTTTCTTT.

This chain uses TRBV27 with TRBJ2-5, with 9 nucleotides matching TRBD2. Trimming removed 3 bases from V and 3 bases from J; junction bases left unmatched: 8. The CDR3 contains 16 residues. Germline V gene sequence: CDR1 MNHEY, CDR2 SMNVEV (reference sequence). CDR3 DNA sequence: TGTGCCAGCAGTTTTCACGGGGCGGGAGGGGAAGAGACCCAGTACTTC. Protein sequence: CASSFHGAGGEETQYF.

The chain has TRBV12-3 or TRBV12-4 and TRBJ1-2; a possible D gene is TRBD1 (6 bases). Trimming took 3 bases from V and 13 from J, leaving 15 bases between them. The CDR3 loop spans 12 amino acids. The CDR3 reads CASSLGPTGSTF. The CDR3 DNA reads TGTGCCAGCAGTTTGGGGCCGACAGGCAGCACCTTC.

The chain has TRBV19 and TRBJ2-7; D may be TRBD1 (5 bases). The germline CDR1 and CDR2 sequences are LNHDA and SQIVND (reference sequence). The CDR3 is 13 amino acids. V shed 5 bases and J shed 2 bases, with 10 bases lying between them. The CDR3 loop reads CASSYQGPYEQYF. The DNA of the CDR3 is TGTGCCAGTAGTTACCAGGGCCCCTACGAGCAGTACTTC.

This chain connects TRBV3-1 (or the pseudogene TRBV3-2) to TRBJ2-2; D is unclear. This CDR3 spans 16 amino acids. The germline V and J ends were trimmed by 4 bases and 1 base, with 13 bases remaining between them. The V gene's germline CDR1 is LGHDT and CDR2 YNNKEL (reference sequence). CDR3 bases: TGTGCCAGCAGCCTAATAGCAGAACAGAACACCGGGGAGCTGTTTTTT. This encodes CASSLIAEQNTGELFF.